This TCR beta chain was recorded in a study of beta chain features in type 1 diabetes (dated by TCRdb to about 2018). With regard to the full study: No differences in mean age, gender distribution, total cell number or subset yield were found between patients and healthy donors. Naive and central memory subsets were obtained from all 30 or so donors, but regulatory and stem cell-like memory subsets were isolated from only 8 patients and roughly 8 healthy donors. A total of 90 million to 120 million sorted cells were examined across all samples, and a strong correlation was observed between cell number per subset and RNA yield. In the study, recently diagnosed type 1 diabetes patients and matched healthy donors were compared on the TCRB repertoires of their sorted circulating CD4+ T cell subsets. Results the study describes overall, beyond this receptor: The naive, central memory and regulatory TCRB repertoires appeared to resemble one another more closely among patients than among healthy donors. Because cDNA was sequenced instead of genomic DNA, highly expressing activated cells could be over-represented, though the groups showed no difference in activation or CD3 levels. In all four CD4+ subsets, TCRB CDR3 length was moderately but significantly shorter in type 1 diabetes patients. PCR may preferentially amplify shorter templates, but because patient and control samples were amplified and corrected together, any resulting skew would affect both groups equally. Only small numbers of individuals were included in the HLA sub-analyses, which left unresolved whether HLA type had any influence on TCRB rearrangement. At VDJ recombination sites, type 1 diabetes patients had fewer insertions and more deleted nucleotides, which implies abnormalities in thymic rearrangement.

The High Capacity cDNA Reverse Transcription Kit was used to reverse transcribe all of the isolated RNA, meaning that expressed TCRB transcripts were what got sequenced. Naive, central memory and regulatory T cell samples underwent deep immunoSEQ sequencing, averaging around 3.9 million total reads per sample. Sorted cells were lysed in RLT buffer and RNA was extracted with DNase-treated RNeasy Micro or Mini kits, depending on cell number. Each cell subset was processed separately to prevent cross-contamination, with patient and healthy donor samples processed together. Using the immunoSEQ multiplex PCR, TCRB sequences were amplified from cDNA into 87-bp fragments spanning the CDR3 region. Amplicons were sequenced on the Illumina HiSeq platform. As for how the authors treated the data: PCR bias was computationally corrected using synthetic template baselines, reads within Hamming distance 2 were collapsed, and singletons that could not be merged were discarded. Reads were aligned to IMGT to assign V, D and J genes, CDR3 length, and insertions or deletions at six rearrangement sites. Within each subset, clonotype counts were normalized to sorted cell number, and only after that were true diversity and Gini coefficients computed with the tcR R package. Repertoire sharing was quantified using the overlap coefficient calculated on TCRB nucleotide sequences. Out-of-frame TCRB sequences from naive cells were analyzed as a proxy for the pre-selection repertoire. TCRdb obtained this table from immuneACCESS and retained in-frame rearrangements with V and J assigned. These tables miss some clones; where compared with another copy, unresolved V genes account for less than half of the shortfall, and the remainder is unexplained. Clonal size and the V and J genes are those of that table, whereas D and trimming came from the DNA. The sample table records hundreds of thousands of clones; roughly 16% of these occur just once. The ten largest clones take up 0.023% of the sample.

A single peripheral blood draw of around 120 mL on average was collected from each donor into heparinised tubes. A BD FACSAria II was used to sort naive, central memory, regulatory and stem cell-like memory CD4+ T cells with a panel that included CD45RO, CCR7, CD25, CD127, CD95 and CD27. All sorted populations exceeded 95% purity. PBMCs were isolated right away by Lymphoprep density gradient centrifugation and were stained directly, without culture. So that batch effects would be minimized, each experiment stained and sorted samples in pairs, pairing one healthy donor with one patient. CDR1 and CDR2 (SGHTA, FQGNSA) derive from the germline V gene. V loses 1 base at its end and J loses 3 bases; junction bases beyond the gene matches: 1. The CDR3 numbers 16 residues from cysteine through phenylalanine. Here the CDR3 DNA is all that survives: 48 bases in frame from base 1. Worth noting for this clone: Its antigen remains undetermined. The sample holds no much larger clone one base away, and base qualities are not on file.

The TCR was taken from a woman aged 18-29 years in good health. The sample was naive CD4+ T cells from blood. The label giving this sample's cell subset or site can be read as: true naive CD4+ T cells. The chain is encoded by TRBV7-2 joined to TRBJ2-7; the junction holds 15 bases that match TRBD2. The sequenced DNA is TGTGCCAGCAGCTTAGAGGGACTAGCGGGGGGCTACGAGCAGTACTTC. This codes for CASSLEGLAGGYEQYF.